These T cell receptor beta chains were read from a single sample in a study of blood T cell repertoires in COVID-19. Only in-frame clones appear in the TCRdb table, and some are missing; sequencing was by immunoSEQ multiplex PCR. This sample carries approximately 150,000 clones, less than 90% of them seen once, and the ten largest clones take 8%. Sequenced material: PBMCs or T cells enriched from blood (not recorded which). Receptors originate from a woman aged 50 to 65 who had recovered from COVID-19. Both conserved end residues are part of each CDR3. The D gene is left open where the match is weak. Some rows have no size entry. The others give once, few or many, or a class for an expanded clone.

j_gene,d_gene,abundance,v_gene,CDR3aa,CDR3nt
TRBJ1-3,-,-,TRBV5-6,CASSLFRGNRAGNTIYF,TGTGCCAGCAGCTTGTTCCGAGGCAATCGTGCTGGAAACACCATATATTTT
TRBJ1-2,TRBD1,-,TRBV5-1,CASSLTQGANYGYTF,TGCGCCAGCAGCTTGACGCAGGGGGCTAACTATGGCTACACCTTC
TRBJ1-1,-,-,TRBV10-3,CAISESGGTEAFF,TGTGCCATCAGTGAGTCGGGGGGCACTGAAGCTTTCTTT
TRBJ2-1,TRBD1,few,TRBV28,CASSLGDRVGNEQFF,TGTGCCAGCAGTTTAGGGGACAGGGTGGGCAATGAGCAGTTCTTC
TRBJ2-7,TRBD1,-,TRBV5-5,CASSYWTGSYEQYF,TGTGCCAGCAGCTACTGGACAGGGAGCTACGAGCAGTACTTC
TRBJ1-4,-,-,TRBV5-8,CASSLGGEGVGRLFF,TGTGCCAGCAGCTTGGGCGGCGAGGGAGTCGGCCGACTGTTTTTT
TRBJ1-6,-,-,TRBV29-1,CSVKQGDNSPLHF,TGCAGCGTAAAACAGGGTGATAATTCACCCCTCCACTTT
TRBJ1-2,-,-,TRBV9,CASSEGTPGTEGYTF,TGTGCCAGCAGCGAGGGGACTCCGGGTACGGAAGGCTACACCTTC
TRBJ2-2,-,-,TRBV7-2,CASSPTGTQNTGELFF,TGTGCCAGCAGCCCAACCGGGACACAAAACACCGGGGAGCTGTTTTTT
TRBJ2-7,-,-,TRBV21-1,CASSDRSYEQYF,TGTGCCAGCAGCGACAGGTCCTACGAGCAGTACTTC
TRBJ1-1,TRBD1,-,TRBV28,CASSPTGGNTEAFF,TGTGCCAGCAGTCCTACAGGGGGGAACACTGAAGCTTTCTTT
TRBJ2-6,-,once,TRBV28,CASNPRGSGANVLTF,TGTGCCAGCAACCCTCGCGGGTCCGGGGCCAACGTCCTGACTTTC
TRBJ2-5,TRBD2,-,TRBV6-4,CASSPGLAGGQETQYF,TGTGCCAGCAGTCCGGGACTAGCGGGGGGTCAAGAGACCCAGTACTTC
TRBJ2-1,-,-,TRBV4-3,CASSQETRAHEQFF,TGCGCCAGCAGCCAAGAAACCAGGGCACATGAGCAGTTCTTC
TRBJ1-2,-,-,TRBV18,CASSPWVYSQNYGYTF,TGTGCCAGCTCACCATGGGTCTACAGTCAGAACTATGGCTACACCTTC
TRBJ1-5,-,-,TRBV7-2,CASSLGQGGDQPQHF,TGTGCCAGCAGCTTAGGGCAGGGAGGCGATCAGCCCCAGCATTTT
TRBJ1-2,-,-,TRBV5-1,CASSLLGLNYGYTF,TGCGCCAGCAGCTTGCTAGGACTTAACTATGGCTACACCTTC
TRBJ2-7,-,-,TRBV2,CASGNGVTYEQYF,TGTGCCAGCGGAAACGGGGTTACCTACGAGCAGTACTTC
TRBJ1-4,-,-,TRBV18,CASSPFSLTAATNEKLFF,TGTGCCAGCTCACCATTCTCCTTGACAGCAGCAACTAATGAAAAACTGTTTTTT
TRBJ2-7,-,-,TRBV18,CASSQGGTYEQYF,TGTGCCAGCTCTCAGGGCGGAACCTACGAGCAGTACTTC
TRBJ1-1,-,-,TRBV19,CASSLGLLGGTEAFF,TGTGCCAGTAGTCTGGGGCTTTTGGGAGGGACTGAAGCTTTCTTT
TRBJ2-2,TRBD2,-,TRBV5-6,CASSLLPAGGTTGELFF,TGTGCCAGCAGCTTGCTTCCAGCGGGGGGGACTACCGGGGAGCTGTTTTTT
TRBJ2-7,-,-,TRBV3-1/TRBV3-2,CASSQDWGRREQYF,TGTGCCAGCAGCCAAGATTGGGGGAGGCGCGAGCAGTACTTC